These T cell receptor beta chains were read from a single sample in a study of vaccination and CD4 T cells after COVID-19. Their recognized antigens are unknown. TCRdb ran MiXCR on the PCR reads and lists one entry per CDR3 protein. The sample holds roughly 12,000 distinct CDR3 sequences, around a third seen once. The sequencing sample was made of CD4+ T cells from blood, cultured in vitro. The receptors come from a human donor in good health. Both conserved end residues are part of each CDR3. The order of the fields is CDR3 protein, CDR3 DNA, D gene, V gene, J gene, clone size. The D gene is left open where the match is weak. Not every row has a clone size; where given, it reads once, few, many or a size class.

CDR3 protein: CSARPATSGRTNEQFF; CDR3 DNA: TGCAGTGCTAGACCCGCCACTAGCGGGCGGACCAATGAGCAGTTCTTC; D gene: TRBD2; V gene: TRBV20-1; J gene: TRBJ2-1; clone size: .
CDR3 protein: CASSPGTGHTIYF; CDR3 DNA: TGCGCCAGCAGCCCAGGGACAGGGCACACCATATATTTT; D gene: TRBD1; V gene: TRBV5-1; J gene: TRBJ1-3; clone size: once
CDR3 protein: CASSPTGLRSYTF; CDR3 DNA: TGTGCCAGCAGCCCTACAGGGTTAAGGAGCTACACCTTC; D gene: .; V gene: TRBV6-2/TRBV6-3; J gene: TRBJ1-2; clone size: .
CDR3 protein: CASSPTWNSPLHF; CDR3 DNA: TGTGCCAGCAGTCCCACGTGGAATTCACCCCTCCACTTT; D gene: .; V gene: TRBV28; J gene: TRBJ1-6; clone size: .
CDR3 protein: CASSLAGPLYEEQYF; CDR3 DNA: TGTGCCAGCAGCTTGGCGGGGCCTCTCTACGAAGAGCAGTACTTC; D gene: .; V gene: TRBV5-6; J gene: TRBJ2-7; clone size: .
CDR3 protein: CASSAAGGYSPLHF; CDR3 DNA: TGCGCCAGCAGTGCCGCGGGGGGGTATTCACCCCTCCACTTT; D gene: .; V gene: TRBV10-2; J gene: TRBJ1-6; clone size: .
CDR3 protein: CVISEAFKKGSNQPQHF; CDR3 DNA: TGTGTCATCAGTGAGGCATTCAAGAAGGGAAGCAATCAGCCCCAGCATTTT; D gene: .; V gene: TRBV10-3; J gene: TRBJ1-5; clone size: .
CDR3 protein: CASRQDTGELFF; CDR3 DNA: TGTGCCAGCAGACAAGATACCGGGGAGCTGTTTTTT; D gene: .; V gene: TRBV6-1; J gene: TRBJ2-2; clone size: few
CDR3 protein: CASSPGGRSTDTQYF; CDR3 DNA: TGTGCCAGCAGCCCGGGGGGACGTAGCACAGATACGCAGTATTTT; D gene: TRBD2; V gene: TRBV5-6; J gene: TRBJ2-3; clone size: .
CDR3 protein: CAWSRQGYGYTF; CDR3 DNA: TGTGCCTGGAGCAGACAGGGGTATGGCTACACCTTC; D gene: TRBD1; V gene: TRBV30; J gene: TRBJ1-2; clone size: .
CDR3 protein: CASSLAWGTGELFF; CDR3 DNA: TGTGCCAGCAGCTTAGCGTGGGGTACCGGGGAGCTGTTTTTT; D gene: .; V gene: TRBV7-2; J gene: TRBJ2-2; clone size: .
CDR3 protein: CSAHRGETQYF; CDR3 DNA: TGCAGTGCTCACAGGGGAGAGACCCAGTACTTC; D gene: TRBD1; V gene: TRBV20-1; J gene: TRBJ2-5; clone size: .
CDR3 protein: CASSSLRTSGGSSTDTQYF; CDR3 DNA: TGTGCCAGCAGCTCGTTGAGGACTAGCGGGGGATCTAGCACAGATACGCAGTATTTT; D gene: TRBD2; V gene: TRBV11-1; J gene: TRBJ2-3; clone size: once
CDR3 protein: CASFTNGGEAFF; CDR3 DNA: TGTGCCAGCTTTACTAACGGGGGGGAAGCTTTCTTT; D gene: .; V gene: TRBV25-1; J gene: TRBJ1-1; clone size: few
CDR3 protein: CASSLQRGSGYTF; CDR3 DNA: TGTGCCAGCAGCTTACAAAGAGGGTCTGGCTACACCTTC; D gene: .; V gene: TRBV7-2; J gene: TRBJ1-2; clone size: few
CDR3 protein: CATSDPQGAYEQYF; CDR3 DNA: TGTGCCACCAGTGATCCGCAGGGAGCCTACGAGCAGTACTTC; D gene: .; V gene: TRBV24-1; J gene: TRBJ2-7; clone size: medium-sized
CDR3 protein: CATSRGLAGGVLREQYF; CDR3 DNA: TGTGCCACCAGCAGGGGACTAGCGGGAGGGGTATTGCGCGAGCAGTACTTC; D gene: TRBD2; V gene: TRBV15; J gene: TRBJ2-7; clone size: .
CDR3 protein: CASSSPPGQSPYGYTF; CDR3 DNA: TGTGCCAGCAGTTCGCCTCCGGGACAGAGTCCCTATGGCTACACCTTC; D gene: TRBD1; V gene: TRBV6-5; J gene: TRBJ1-2; clone size: .
CDR3 protein: CATSRAGFGEQFF; CDR3 DNA: TGTGCCACCAGCAGAGCCGGTTTTGGTGAGCAGTTCTTC; D gene: .; V gene: TRBV15; J gene: TRBJ2-1; clone size: few
CDR3 protein: CSASGTSGSLTYEQYF; CDR3 DNA: TGCAGTGCTTCCGGGACTAGCGGGAGTCTCACCTACGAGCAGTACTTC; D gene: TRBD2; V gene: TRBV20-1; J gene: TRBJ2-7; clone size: .
CDR3 protein: CASRTGGPYEQYF; CDR3 DNA: TGTGCCAGCAGGACAGGGGGGCCCTACGAGCAGTACTTC; D gene: TRBD1; V gene: TRBV6-4; J gene: TRBJ2-7; clone size: .
CDR3 protein: CASSSDYYGYTF; CDR3 DNA: TGTGCCAGCAGCTCCGATTACTATGGCTACACCTTC; D gene: .; V gene: TRBV7-9; J gene: TRBJ1-2; clone size: .
CDR3 protein: CASSSLQETQYF; CDR3 DNA: TGTGCCAGCAGTTCCCTTCAAGAGACCCAGTACTTC; D gene: .; V gene: TRBV27; J gene: TRBJ2-5; clone size: .
CDR3 protein: CASSPGTGLYSNQPQHF; CDR3 DNA: TGTGCCAGCAGCCCCGGGACAGGATTATATAGCAATCAGCCCCAGCATTTT; D gene: TRBD1; V gene: TRBV12-3/TRBV12-4; J gene: TRBJ1-5; clone size: few
CDR3 protein: CASSLEHTLSEQYF; CDR3 DNA: TGCGCCAGCAGCTTGGAACACACCCTTTCTGAGCAGTACTTC; D gene: .; V gene: TRBV5-1; J gene: TRBJ2-7; clone size: .
CDR3 protein: CASRPMGDSGANVLTF; CDR3 DNA: TGTGCCAGCAGACCCATGGGGGATTCTGGGGCCAACGTCCTGACTTTC; D gene: .; V gene: TRBV7-2; J gene: TRBJ2-6; clone size: .
CDR3 protein: CASLSYGGETQYF; CDR3 DNA: TGTGCCAGCTTGAGTTATGGGGGGGAGACCCAGTACTTC; D gene: .; V gene: TRBV6-2/TRBV6-3; J gene: TRBJ2-5; clone size: .
CDR3 protein: CASSLEAKGSSYNSPLHF; CDR3 DNA: TGTGCCAGCAGCTTAGAAGCGAAGGGAAGCTCCTATAATTCACCCCTCCACTTT; D gene: .; V gene: TRBV7-8; J gene: TRBJ1-6; clone size: few
CDR3 protein: CASSGQGRQETQYF; CDR3 DNA: TGTGCCAGCAGCGGACAGGGGCGGCAAGAGACCCAGTACTTC; D gene: TRBD1; V gene: TRBV5-4; J gene: TRBJ2-5; clone size: .
CDR3 protein: CASRIKGETQYF; CDR3 DNA: TGTGCCAGCAGGATAAAGGGAGAGACCCAGTACTTC; D gene: .; V gene: TRBV6-2/TRBV6-3; J gene: TRBJ2-5; clone size: .
CDR3 protein: CASSLTGNYEQYF; CDR3 DNA: TGTGCCAGCAGTCTGACAGGGAATTACGAGCAGTACTTC; D gene: TRBD1; V gene: TRBV28; J gene: TRBJ2-7; clone size: .
CDR3 protein: CSARDGVLEQYF; CDR3 DNA: TGCAGTGCTAGAGATGGTGTTTTAGAGCAGTACTTC; D gene: .; V gene: TRBV20-1; J gene: TRBJ2-7; clone size: .
CDR3 protein: CASSLDRGIAGELFF; CDR3 DNA: TGTGCCAGCAGCCTGGACAGGGGGATCGCCGGGGAGCTGTTTTTT; D gene: TRBD1; V gene: TRBV7-9; J gene: TRBJ2-2; clone size: few
CDR3 protein: CAWSGGYGYTF; CDR3 DNA: TGTGCCTGGAGCGGTGGCTATGGCTACACCTTC; D gene: .; V gene: TRBV30; J gene: TRBJ1-2; clone size: .